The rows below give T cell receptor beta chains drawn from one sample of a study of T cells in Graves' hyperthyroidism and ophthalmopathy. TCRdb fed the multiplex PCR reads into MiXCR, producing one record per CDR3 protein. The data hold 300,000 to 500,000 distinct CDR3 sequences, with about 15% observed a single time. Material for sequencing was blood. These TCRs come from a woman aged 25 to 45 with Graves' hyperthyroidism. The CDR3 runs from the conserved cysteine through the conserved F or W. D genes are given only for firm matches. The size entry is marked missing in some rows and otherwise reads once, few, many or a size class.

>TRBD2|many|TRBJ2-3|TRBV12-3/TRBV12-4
TGTGCCAGCAGTTTTGGGACTAGCCGCACAGATACGCAGTATTTT
CASSFGTSRTDTQYF
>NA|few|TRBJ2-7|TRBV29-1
TGCAGCGTTGAAGATGGGGGCCCGGGGTTAGGGGAGCAGTACTTC
CSVEDGGPGLGEQYF
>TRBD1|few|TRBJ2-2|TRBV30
TGTGCCTGGAGTGCTTTACCCGGGACAGGGGGCTTCAACACCGGGGAGCTGTTTTTT
CAWSALPGTGGFNTGELFF
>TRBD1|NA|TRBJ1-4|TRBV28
TGTGCCAGCAGTCCCGGACAGGCAACTAATGAAAAACTGTTTTTT
CASSPGQATNEKLFF
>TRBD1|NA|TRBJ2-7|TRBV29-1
TGCAGCGTTGTTTGGGACAGAAGGGACGAGCAGTACTTC
CSVVWDRRDEQYF
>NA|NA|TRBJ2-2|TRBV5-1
TGCGCCAGCAGCTCCTCCGGGGCGGAGCCCGGGGAGCTGTTTTTT
CASSSSGAEPGELFF
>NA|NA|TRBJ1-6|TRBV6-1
TGTGCCAGCAGAGGACCGTTCAATTCACCCCTCCACTTT
CASRGPFNSPLHF
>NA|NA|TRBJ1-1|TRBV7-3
TGTGCCAGCAGCCAAATCTCGAACACTGAAGCTTTCTTT
CASSQISNTEAFF
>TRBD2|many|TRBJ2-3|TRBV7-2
TGTGCCAGCAGCCGGGAGGAGGGAGGTACAGATACGCAGTATTTT
CASSREEGGTDTQYF
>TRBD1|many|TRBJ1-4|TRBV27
TGTGCCAGCAGGCCTCTGGACAGGCGACTGGACCGATGTGAAAAACTGTTTTTT
CASRPLDRRLDRCEKLFF
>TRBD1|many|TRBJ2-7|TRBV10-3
TGTGCCATCAGCAGTCCGGGACAGAGATCCTACGAGCAGTACTTC
CAISSPGQRSYEQYF
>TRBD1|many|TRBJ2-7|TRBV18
TGTGCCAGCTCACTGGGGACAGATAGCTACGAGCAGTACTTC
CASSLGTDSYEQYF
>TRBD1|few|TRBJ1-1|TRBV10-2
TGCGCCAGCAGCTTCCCGGGACAGGGCCGGACTGAAGCTTTCTTT
CASSFPGQGRTEAFF
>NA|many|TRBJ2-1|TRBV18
TGTGCCAGCTTAGGCGAGGGCGGCAATGAGCAGTTCTTC
CASLGEGGNEQFF
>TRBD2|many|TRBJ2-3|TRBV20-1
TGCAGTGCTAGAGATTTGCTAGCGGGAGTTGGTAGCACAGATACGCAGTATTTT
CSARDLLAGVGSTDTQYF
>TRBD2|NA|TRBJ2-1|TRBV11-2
TGTGCCAGCAGCTTGACTAGCGGAATGTACGAGCAGTTCTTC
CASSLTSGMYEQFF
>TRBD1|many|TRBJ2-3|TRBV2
TGTGCCAGCAGTGGATTGACAGGGGCGATTGGAGGAGATACGCAGTATTTT
CASSGLTGAIGGDTQYF
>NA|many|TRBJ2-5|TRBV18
TGTGCCAGCTCACCAACAGCTAACCATGGAGAGACCCAGTACTTC
CASSPTANHGETQYF
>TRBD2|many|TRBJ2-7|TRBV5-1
TGCGCCAGCAGCTCCACTAGCGGGGCTTCCTACGAGCAGTACTTC
CASSSTSGASYEQYF
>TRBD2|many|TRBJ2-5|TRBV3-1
TGTGCCAGCAGCGACTTAGCGGGAGCCATGAGAGAGACCCAGTACTTC
CASSDLAGAMRETQYF
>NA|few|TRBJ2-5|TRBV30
TGTGCCTGGAGTAGCGGAACCCAAGAGACCCAGTACTTC
CAWSSGTQETQYF
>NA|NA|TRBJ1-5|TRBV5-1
TGCGCCAGCAGCTTGGGGGCTCCTCAGGGGAATCAGCCCCAGCATTTT
CASSLGAPQGNQPQHF
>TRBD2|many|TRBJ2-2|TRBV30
TGTGCCTGGATGAGAGCGGCGGGAGGGGGCACCGGGGAGCTGTTTTTT
CAWMRAAGGGTGELFF
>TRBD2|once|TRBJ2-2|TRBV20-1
TGCAGTGCTGCCCCGGGTAGCGGGATTGCCGGGGAGCTGTTTTTT
CSAAPGSGIAGELFF
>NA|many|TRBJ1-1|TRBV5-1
TGCGCCAGCAGCCCCGGAACGGACACTGAAGCTTTCTTT
CASSPGTDTEAFF
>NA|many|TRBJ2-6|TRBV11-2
TGTGCCAGCAGCTTAGATCCTTTTGGGGCCAACGTCCTGACTTTC
CASSLDPFGANVLTF
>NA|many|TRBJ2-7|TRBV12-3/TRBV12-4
TGTGCCAGCAGACAGGGTGGCCCCTACGAGCAGTACTTC
CASRQGGPYEQYF
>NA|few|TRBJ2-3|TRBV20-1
TGCAGTGCTAGAGATTATTTGCGGGACAGCTATACCACAGATACGCAGTATTTT
CSARDYLRDSYTTDTQYF
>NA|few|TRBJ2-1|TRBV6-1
TGTGCCAGCAATCCGGGTACTTTCGTTTCCTACAATGAGCAGTTCTTC
CASNPGTFVSYNEQFF
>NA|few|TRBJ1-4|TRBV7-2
TGTGCCAGCAGCTTAGGGCCCGGGACATCCGATTCGCATTTTGGAAAACTGTTTTTT
CASSLGPGTSDSHFGKLFF